The 20 T cell receptor beta chains presented below share a single source sample, sequenced in a study of beta chain features in type 1 diabetes. Sequenced material consisted of expressed TCRB transcripts (all of the isolated RNA was reverse transcribed). The protocol was immunoSEQ multiplex PCR, while the TCRdb copy is restricted to in-frame clones and leaves out a portion. The profile shows just over 600,000 clones, 15% of them singletons. The sequencing sample was made of naive CD4+ T cells from blood. These receptors originate from a man between 18 and 35 years old in good health.

This clone was seen repeatedly, ten times or more. The genes are TRBV10-3 and TRBJ2-5; TRBD2 aligns across 8 bases. Germline values: CDR1 ENHRY, CDR2 SYGVKD. The CDR3 length is 13 residues. Trimming at V came to 6 bases and at J to 5 bases, leaving 5 bases not matched to a gene. The CDR3 sequence: CAISEAGVETQYF. The CDR3 nucleotides are TGTGCCATCAGCGAAGCGGGAGTTGAGACCCAGTACTTC.

This clone appeared a few times. The chain recombines TRBV18 with TRBJ1-5, with D possibly being TRBD1 (5 bases). CDR3 length: 13 residues. Trimming stripped 8 bases from V and 3 bases from J, with 11 bases between. Germline CDR1 KGHSH, CDR2 LQKENI. CDR3 nucleotides: TGTGCCAGCCCCGGGACGCTCAATCAGCCCCAGCATTTT. As protein: CASPGTLNQPQHF.

The rearrangement joins TRBV9 to TRBJ2-1, with 8 bases that match TRBD2. This CDR3 spans 15 amino acids. The junction had 6 bases not matched to a gene; V was cut back by 0 bases and J by 7 bases. Germline loops: CDR1 SGDLS, CDR2 YYNGEE. The CDR3 bases are TGTGCCAGCAGCGTAGGGTCCCCGGGGGGGAATGAGCAGTTCTTC. Its translation: CASSVGSPGGNEQFF.

This clone has a handful of counts. The CDR3 DNA follows: TGTGCCACCAGCAGAGAGGTGGGAGCTGAAGCTTTCTTT. It yields the protein CATSREVGAEAFF. The V gene is TRBV15, the J gene TRBJ1-1; no definite D call. This CDR3 is built from 13 residues. Germline V gene data show CDR1 as LNHNV and CDR2 as YYDKDF (reference sequence). Deletions cut 0 bases from V and 6 bases from J, with 8 bases between.

The gene calls are TRBV11-1 and TRBJ2-1; 12 bases map to TRBD1. The CDR3 loop spans 15 amino acids. The V gene's germline CDR1 is SGHAT and CDR2 FQDESV (reference sequence). After removal of 4 bases from V and 8 bases from J, the junction contained 6 bases not matched to a gene. CDR3 in amino acids: CASSYGTGGFDEQFF. CDR3 sequence (DNA): TGTGCCAGCAGCTACGGGACAGGGGGCTTCGATGAGCAGTTCTTC.

This clone has a handful of counts. The rearrangement links TRBV5-1 to TRBJ2-5; 10 bases fit TRBD2. This CDR3 is built from 15 residues. CDR1 is SGHRS and CDR2 is YFSETQ in the germline V gene. Trimming at V came to 5 bases and at J to 5 bases, leaving 9 bases not matched to a gene. The CDR3 loop reads CASSLAGDLWETQYF. The CDR3 nucleotides are TGCGCCAGCAGTCTAGCGGGAGATCTCTGGGAGACCCAGTACTTC. Using reference TRBV5-1 and TRBJ2-5 for the parts outside the CDR3, the full variable domain is KAGVTQTPRYLIKTRGQQVTLSCSPISGHRSVSWYQQTPGQGLQFLFEYFSETQRNKGNFPGRFSGRQFSNSRSEMNVSTLELGDSALYLCASSLAGDLWETQYFGPGTRLLVL.

Only a few counts were recorded for this clone. As DNA, the CDR3 is TGTGCCAGCAGCCAAGTATACAGGGGTATAAGGTCACCCCTCCACTTT. This codes for CASSQVYRGIRSPLHF. The chain links TRBV14 to TRBJ1-6; 7 positions agree with TRBD1. The germline gives CDR1 SGHDN, CDR2 FVKESK. The CDR3 totals 16 residues. V gave up 1 base and J gave up 10 bases; unmatched junction bases: 10.

The gene calls are TRBV10-3 and TRBJ2-7; D remains ambiguous. This CDR3 is built from 15 residues. V was shortened by 4 bases and J by 0 bases, with 13 bases between the two germline ends. Looked up from germline, CDR1 is ENHRY and CDR2 is SYGVKD. The CDR3 DNA follows: TGTGCCATCAGTGGATTGGCGACCGGCTCCTACGAGCAGTACTTC. Its translation is CAISGLATGSYEQYF.

This clone was seen only a few times. The chain couples TRBV5-4 to TRBJ1-1; TRBD1 matches 8 bases. In germline, CDR1 is SGHNT, CDR2 YYREEE (reference sequence). This CDR3 contains 14 residues. V shed 5 bases, J shed 2 bases, and the junction held 5 bases outside the gene matches. DNA of the CDR3: TGTGCCAGCAGATCGGACAGGGCCAACACTGAAGCTTTCTTT. Encoded protein: CASRSDRANTEAFF.

This clone has more than one count but fewer than ten. The chain has TRBV6-6 and TRBJ2-7; D perhaps matches TRBD1 (7 bases). Trimming took 6 bases from V and 4 from J, leaving 19 bases between them. Germline V CDR1 and CDR2: MNHNY, SVGAGI (reference sequence). The CDR3 runs 15 residues. The CDR3 is CASRHRSGGKYEQYF. The CDR3 coding sequence is TGTGCCAGCAGGCACCGATCAGGGGGGAAGTACGAGCAGTACTTC.

This chain links TRBV27 with TRBJ2-7; D not certain. The CDR3 is 14 residues long. The germline gives CDR1 MNHEY, CDR2 SMNVEV (reference sequence). V lost 7 bases and J lost 6, with 19 bases in between. The DNA of the CDR3 is TGTGCCAGCACCCCAACTGGACCCGGCCGCGAGCAGTACTTC. Protein product: CASTPTGPGREQYF.

This chain joins TRBV2 and TRBJ1-2; a possible D gene is TRBD1 (6 bases). Germline V gene lookup returns CDR1 SNHLY and CDR2 FYNNEI. The germline V and J ends were trimmed by 5 bases and 8 bases, with 12 bases remaining between them. The CDR3 spans 12 residues. The CDR3 bases are TGTGCCAGCAGTTGGACAGAAGAAGGCTACACCTTC. This sequence encodes CASSWTEEGYTF. The full variable domain, with the rest looked up from reference TRBV2 and TRBJ1-2, is EPEVTQTPSHQVTQMGQEVILRCVPISNHLYFYWYRQILGQKVEFLVSFYNNEISEKSEIFDDQFSVERPDGSNFTLKIRSTKLEDSAMYFCASSWTEEGYTFGSGTRLTVV.

This clone has only a few counts. The CDR3 coding sequence is TGCAGTGCTCATAGGGAGGTTGAGCAGTTCTTC. This translates into CSAHREVEQFF. The chain combines TRBV20-1 with TRBJ2-1, with D maybe TRBD2 (6 bases). There are 11 residues in the CDR3. V gave up 5 bases and J gave up 9 bases, with 11 bases separating them. In germline, CDR1 is DFQATT, CDR2 SNEGSKA (reference sequence).

This sequence joins TRBV5-1 and TRBJ2-3; D might be TRBD2 (5 bases). CDR1 and CDR2 from the germline V gene are SGHRS and YFSETQ. The CDR3 is 14 amino acids. V lost 5 bases, J lost 5 bases, and 15 bases lay in between. The DNA of the CDR3 is TGCGCCAGCAGGCGGGCCCTATCGGGAGATACGCAGTATTTT. It codes for CASRRALSGDTQYF.

The chain is built from TRBV6-6 and TRBJ2-3, with 9 nucleotides matching TRBD1. Germline trimming cut 2 bases from V and 2 bases from J; bases unmatched to any gene: 5. The germline gives CDR1 MNHNY, CDR2 SVGAGI (reference sequence). The CDR3 is made up of 16 amino acids. In DNA, the CDR3 is TGTGCCAGCAGTTACCGCCGGGACAGGGCCACAGATACGCAGTATTTT. Amino acids: CASSYRRDRATDTQYF.

This clone has a handful of counts. This sequence joins TRBV28 and TRBJ1-3; D unclear. V lost 5 bases, J lost 2 bases, and 13 bases lay in between. Germline CDR1 reads MDHEN; CDR2 reads SYDVKM. The CDR3 loop spans 15 amino acids. The CDR3 DNA is TGTGCCAGCAGTGTCGATCCGGTTCCTGGAAACACCATATATTTT. Protein: CASSVDPVPGNTIYF. Full variable domain (rest looked up from reference TRBV28 and TRBJ1-3): DVKVTQSSRYLVKRTGEKVFLECVQDMDHENMFWYRQDPGLGLRLIYFSYDVKMKEKGDIPEGYSVSREKKERFSLILESASTNQTSMYLCASSVDPVPGNTIYFGEGSWLTVV.

The gene calls are TRBV19 and TRBJ2-2, with 7 bases lining up with TRBD1. Germline V gives CDR1 LNHDA, CDR2 SQIVND (reference sequence). J lost 1 base, V lost 5 bases, and 10 bases had no gene match. The CDR3 has 17 residues. The CDR3 region is CASSPRGWTGNTGELFF. CDR3 coding DNA: TGTGCCAGTAGTCCCAGAGGCTGGACAGGGAACACCGGGGAGCTGTTTTTT.

This clone has a handful of counts. The CDR3, as DNA: TGTGCCAGCAGCTTACAGGGAGTCTCTTCAGAGACCCAGTACTTC. Residues: CASSLQGVSSETQYF. V is TRBV7-9 and J is TRBJ2-5; either TRBD1 or TRBD2 may supply D (5 bases each). This CDR3 contains 15 residues. Germline V CDR1 and CDR2: SEHNR, FQNEAQ (reference sequence). Deletions cut 2 bases from V and 4 bases from J, with 14 bases between. The full variable domain, in which reference TRBV7-9 and TRBJ2-5 provide the parts outside the CDR3, is DTGVSQNPRHKITKRGQNVTFRCDPISEHNRLYWYRQTLGQGPEFLTYFQNEAQLEKSRLLSDRFSAERPKGSFSTLEIQRTEQGDSAMYLCASSLQGVSSETQYFGPGTRLLVL.

This chain uses TRBV28 with TRBJ2-7; TRBD1 matches 9 bases. Germline CDR1 MDHEN, CDR2 SYDVKM. Trimming at V came to 6 bases and at J to 1 base, leaving 4 bases not matched to a gene. This CDR3 contains 14 residues. The CDR3 DNA reads as TGTGCCAGCAGGGGACAGGGATTATCCTACGAGCAGTACTTC. Its protein is CASRGQGLSYEQYF.

This clone came up a few times. The chain combines TRBV7-9 with TRBJ2-5, with D hard to call. V gave up 5 bases and J gave up 5 bases, with 9 bases separating them. CDR3 length: 12 residues. Per germline, CDR1 SEHNR and CDR2 FQNEAQ (reference sequence). CDR3 loop: CASSHPRETQYF. The CDR3 coding sequence is TGTGCCAGCAGCCACCCCCGGGAGACCCAGTACTTC.